These 25 T cell receptor beta chains share one sample of origin, sequenced in a study. Via MiXCR, TCRdb re-called the 5' RACE reads, giving one row per CDR3 protein. Of about 5,800 distinct CDR3 sequences listed, roughly 32% are singletons. Material: memory CD4+ T cells sorted from a lymph node. Subset indicated: memory CD4+ T cells, CD4+CD45RO+CD25-. These receptors came from a female donor with breast cancer.

For this clonotype: A read error may produce the germline difference seen at one junction end. The chain joins TRBV5-1 to TRBJ2-2, with D tentatively TRBD2 (6 bases). Germline V CDR1 and CDR2: SGHRS, YFSETQ. The CDR3 length is 15 residues. The CDR3 DNA sequence: TGCGCCAGCAGCTGGGCGGCACTTGGGACCCGGGAGCTGGTTTTT. Amino acid sequence: CASSWAALGTRELVF.

The V call is TRBV20-1, the J call TRBJ2-7; D is undetermined. Germline CDR1 reads DFQATT; CDR2 reads SNEGSKA (reference sequence). The V end lost 0 bases, the J end lost 5 bases, and 8 bases lay between the germline ends. The CDR3 is made up of 12 amino acids. Here the CDR3 reads CSARDRGDEQYF. For the CDR3, the DNA is TGCAGTGCTAGAGATCGTGGCGACGAGCAGTACTTC.

The rearrangement links TRBV4-1 to TRBJ2-7; no firm D call. V lost 0 bases to trimming and J lost 3 bases, with 12 bases between them. Germline V gives CDR1 MGHRA, CDR2 YSYEKL. CDR3 length: 15 residues. CDR3 DNA sequence: TGCGCCAGCAGCCAAGAGGACCGTATAGGCTACGAGCAGTACTTC. Translating gives CASSQEDRIGYEQYF.

This clonotype was seen ten or more times. The chain is built from TRBV7-2 and TRBJ2-1, with 7 positions matching TRBD2. CDR3 length: 15 residues. Germline values: CDR1 SGHTA, CDR2 FQGNSA. The J segment lost 7 bases and the V segment lost 5 bases, leaving 11 bases of the junction unmatched. DNA of the CDR3: TGTGCCAGCAGCATGACTAGCTTAGGAAGAAATGAGCAGTTCTTC. Translating it yields CASSMTSLGRNEQFF.

This clonotype is labeled medium-sized. This chain links TRBV7-9 with TRBJ2-1, with TRBD2 identical over 9 bases. The germline CDR1 and CDR2 sequences are SEHNR and FQNEAQ (reference sequence). V was clipped by 2 bases and J by 8 bases; unmatched bases: 7. The CDR3 covers 15 residues. CDR3 region: CASSLSREGRYEQFF. Here the CDR3 DNA reads TGTGCCAGCAGCTTATCGCGGGAGGGCCGTTATGAGCAGTTCTTC. Variable domain in full (rest from reference TRBV7-9 and TRBJ2-1): DTGVSQNPRHKITKRGQNVTFRCDPISEHNRLYWYRQTLGQGPEFLTYFQNEAQLEKSRLLSDRFSAERPKGSFSTLEIQRTEQGDSAMYLCASSLSREGRYEQFFGPGTRLTVL.

This clonotype qualifies as medium-sized. The chain is built from TRBV12-3 or TRBV12-4 and TRBJ1-5; 7 nucleotides line up with TRBD1. This CDR3 region has 15 residues. V dropped 5 bases and J dropped 3; count of bases not matched to a gene: 7. The CDR3 coding sequence is TGTGCCAGCAGTCTACAGGGGCGTAACAATCAGCCCCAGCATTTT. It translates to CASSLQGRNNQPQHF.

This clonotype was seen at least ten times. The chain uses TRBV5-1 and TRBJ2-3, with D hard to call. CDR3 length: 15 residues. The germline CDR1 and CDR2 sequences are SGHRS and YFSETQ. V was shortened by 0 bases and J by 5 bases, with 13 bases between the two germline ends. The chain's CDR3 is CASSLVGISGDTQYF. DNA for the CDR3: TGCGCCAGCAGCTTGGTGGGGATTTCGGGAGATACGCAGTATTTT.

A few counts support this clonotype. V is TRBV12-3 or TRBV12-4 and J is TRBJ2-7, with 7 bases aligning to TRBD1. V shed 2 bases, J shed 6 bases, and the junction held 16 bases outside the gene matches. The CDR3 sequence is 17 residues long. The CDR3 sequence: CASSLIQGQVIPREQYF. The CDR3 nucleotides read TGTGCCAGCAGTTTAATCCAAGGACAGGTGATCCCACGCGAGCAGTACTTC.

The rearrangement joins TRBV10-3 to TRBJ2-7; D possibly uses TRBD1 or TRBD2 (6 bases each). This CDR3 is 14 amino acids long. From germline, CDR1 is ENHRY and CDR2 SYGVKD. With 5 bases removed from V and 6 bases from J, the gap between germline ends came to 17 bases. The CDR3 spells CAISSGSEGVEQYF. The CDR3 coding sequence is TGTGCCATCAGTTCGGGATCGGAGGGGGTCGAGCAGTACTTC.

This clonotype occurred a few times. V is TRBV6-1 and J is TRBJ2-1; 12 bases fit TRBD2. Germline V gene data show CDR1 as MNHNS and CDR2 as SASEGT. The CDR3 consists of 18 residues. The V and J ends lost 2 bases and 8 bases, in that order; junction bases with no gene match: 13. The CDR3, as DNA: TGTGCCAGCAGTGAAAGTAGGCTAGCGGGAGGGGGAAGGTATGAGCAGTTCTTC. Protein: CASSESRLAGGGRYEQFF.

The rearrangement joins TRBV2 to TRBJ2-3, with 8 bases identical to TRBD1. TRBJ1-5 explains the end of the DNA better; the J call may be wrong. The germline V gene has CDR1 SNHLY and CDR2 FYNNEI. CDR3 length: 18 residues. The CDR3 loop is CASSTPTRTGSSTDTQHF. The CDR3 nucleotides are TGTGCCAGCAGTACGCCTACCCGGACAGGGTCGAGCACAGATACGCAGCATTTT.

In this sample, this clonotype is medium-sized. This chain uses TRBV9 with TRBJ2-7, with 7 bases that match TRBD1. The length of the CDR3 is 15 residues. The J segment lost 2 bases and the V segment lost 5 bases, leaving 10 bases of the junction unmatched. CDR1 SGDLS and CDR2 YYNGEE come from the germline V gene. CDR3 in DNA: TGTGCCAGCAGTCGTACCGGGACAGCCACCTACGAGCAGTACTTC. It translates to CASSRTGTATYEQYF.

The V gene is TRBV7-2, the J gene TRBJ1-1; no reliable D call. This CDR3 is built from 12 residues. V was trimmed by 8 bases and J by 1 base, leaving 8 bases between them. Germline V gives CDR1 SGHTA, CDR2 FQGNSA. The CDR3 protein is CASRNRNTEAFF. In nucleotides, the CDR3 is TGTGCCAGCCGTAACCGGAACACTGAAGCTTTCTTT.

This clonotype was observed at least ten times. The chain carries TRBV11-2 and TRBJ2-5; D might be TRBD2 (6 bases). This CDR3 has 16 amino acids. Germline V gene data show CDR1 as SGHAT and CDR2 as FQNNGV. V gave up 2 bases and J gave up 4 bases, with 17 bases separating them. In DNA, the CDR3 is TGTGCCAGCAGCTTAACCGGCGGGGCCTTGCGAGAGACCCAGTACTTC. As protein: CASSLTGGALRETQYF.

This chain uses TRBV24-1 with TRBJ2-5; D gene uncertain. The ends were cut back, 3 bases at V and 3 bases at J, with 10 bases in the middle. Germline CDR1 and CDR2: KGHDR and SFDVKD. This CDR3 contains 14 residues. The CDR3 sequence is CATSDIGLEETQYF. CDR3 sequence (DNA): TGTGCCACCAGTGATATAGGGTTAGAAGAGACCCAGTACTTC.

The chain links TRBV5-4 to TRBJ2-7; TRBD1 matches at 8 bases. The CDR3 runs 15 residues. With 3 bases clipped from V and 2 bases from J, the junction kept 7 bases outside the gene matches. Germline V gene sequence: CDR1 SGHNT, CDR2 YYREEE (reference sequence). CDR3 in amino acids: CASSSQDRAPYEQYF. Written as DNA, the CDR3 is TGTGCCAGCAGCTCCCAGGACAGGGCACCCTACGAGCAGTACTTC.

With respect to this clonotype: Lacking the conserved final phenylalanine or tryptophan, this CDR3 likely reflects a read error. The chain links TRBV5-1 to TRBJ2-7; no clear D gene. Germline loops: CDR1 SGHRS, CDR2 YFSETQ. The CDR3 is made up of 14 amino acids. Trimming stripped 4 bases from V and 4 bases from J, with 15 bases between. Here the CDR3 DNA reads TGCGCCAGCAGCCAGAACACGAATACTTACGAGCAGTACCTC. As protein: CASSQNTNTYEQYL.

This clonotype appeared many times. The J gene is TRBJ2-1, the V gene TRBV20-1; 7 bases fit TRBD1. Germline V gene lookup returns CDR1 DFQATT and CDR2 SNEGSKA (reference sequence). V lost 6 bases to trimming and J lost 5 bases; unmatched junction nucleotides: 4. This CDR3 region has 12 residues. The CDR3 nucleotides are TGCAGTGCGACCGACAGGGACAATGAGCAGTTCTTC. Translating it yields CSATDRDNEQFF.

V and J are TRBV19 and TRBJ2-7, with TRBD1 matching 10 bases. Germline V lookup: CDR1 LNHDA, CDR2 SQIVND (reference sequence). This CDR3 has 16 amino acids. Trimming cost V 4 bases and J 5 bases; bases outside gene matches: 11. The CDR3 is CASSKAGTGASHEQYF. In DNA, the CDR3 is TGTGCCAGTAGTAAAGCCGGGACAGGGGCTTCCCACGAGCAGTACTTC.

By proportion, this clonotype is large (0.1 to 1%). The chain carries TRBV7-2 and TRBJ2-7; 9 nucleotides match TRBD1. Germline V gene sequence: CDR1 SGHTA, CDR2 FQGNSA. The CDR3 totals 15 residues. J gave up 5 bases and V 1 base, and 6 bases lay outside the gene matches. CDR3 bases: TGTGCCAGCAGCTTAGTAGGGGACAGGGCGGACGAGCAGTACTTC. This translates into CASSLVGDRADEQYF.

This clonotype is judged medium-sized (0.01 to 0.1%). V usage is TRBV5-1 and J usage is TRBJ2-1; maybe TRBD1 (5 bases). This CDR3 region has 15 residues. CDR1 and CDR2 (germline): SGHRS, YFSETQ. V lost 0 bases, J lost 8 bases, and 15 bases lay in between. DNA for the CDR3: TGCGCCAGCAGCTTGGATTGGCAGGGTTGGCATGAGCAGTTCTTC. Protein product: CASSLDWQGWHEQFF.

The chain links TRBV12-3 or TRBV12-4 to TRBJ2-7; TRBD2 aligns across 8 bases. This CDR3 is built from 13 residues. The V segment lost 3 bases and the J segment 9 bases; nucleotides outside the gene matches: 7. CDR3: CASSFATSDGQYF. Written as DNA, the CDR3 is TGTGCCAGCAGTTTCGCGACTAGCGACGGGCAGTACTTC.

This clonotype was detected only a few times. This chain uses TRBV30 with TRBJ2-3; TRBD1 might be the D (5 bases). Germline CDR1 and CDR2: GTSNPN and SVGIG (reference sequence). The CDR3 length is 18 residues. Trimming stripped 4 bases from V and 1 base from J, with 24 bases between. CDR3 bases: TGTGCCTGGATCCGGCTTCCGTTTCGGCTGGGGCGCACAGATACGCAGTATTTT. As protein: CAWIRLPFRLGRTDTQYF.

By share, this clonotype counts as medium-sized. This chain links TRBV5-1 with TRBJ1-5; maybe TRBD1 (6 bases). The CDR3 length is 14 residues. Germline V gene data show CDR1 as SGHRS and CDR2 as YFSETQ. Trimming pared 2 bases from V and 4 bases from J, leaving 10 bases between. The CDR3 sequence is CASSLGGFNQPQHF. Here the CDR3 DNA reads TGCGCCAGCAGCTTAGGGGGATTTAATCAGCCCCAGCATTTT. The whole variable domain, filled in from reference TRBV5-1 and TRBJ1-5, reads KAGVTQTPRYLIKTRGQQVTLSCSPISGHRSVSWYQQTPGQGLQFLFEYFSETQRNKGNFPGRFSGRQFSNSRSEMNVSTLELGDSALYLCASSLGGFNQPQHFGDGTRLSIL.

A remark on this clonotype: This could be a read error, since a much larger clone is one nucleotide away. This chain joins TRBV5-5 and TRBJ1-6; D might be TRBD1 (6 bases). The CDR3 loop spans 16 amino acids. Germline CDR1 is SGHKS and CDR2 is YYEKEE (reference sequence). The CDR3 DNA is TGTGTCAGCAGCCCCAGGGGAAACTCCTATAATTCACCCCTCCACTTT. Encoded protein: CVSSPRGNSYNSPLHF. Looking up the rest from reference TRBV5-5 and TRBJ1-6 gives the full variable domain: DAGVTQSPTHLIKTRGQQVTLRCSPISGHKSVSWYQQVLGQGPQFIFQYYEKEERGRGNFPDRFSARQFPNYSSELNVNALLLGDSALYLCVSSPRGNSYNSPLHFGNGTRLTVT.